Given below is one TCR beta chain in context. The antigen is unknown. A v3.0 immunoSEQ assay was performed at survey level. Sequencing had a target that covered about 40,000-50,000 T-cell genomes per sample. Produced via immunoSEQ multiplex PCR; TCRdb's table is partial and in-frame only. The table shows approximately 24,000 clones, with about 90% occurring only once. This CDR3 contains 16 residues. CDR1 SGHDT and CDR2 YYEEEE come from the germline V gene. J gave up 0 bases and V 2 bases, and 4 bases lay outside the gene matches. The data derive from a study of long-term antiretroviral therapy in people with HIV. Findings of the study overall: It was observed that HIV repertoires exhibited narrower CDR3 length ranges than controls. Information on adherence, resistance and therapy changes was unavailable. Subsequent to ART, diversity was augmented yet persisted below that of transplant donor controls.

The input for sequencing was unsorted PBMCs, taken about 4.3 years after starting antiretroviral therapy. The receptor's source is a young man with HIV. J is TRBJ2-1 and V is TRBV5-6; 8 nucleotides match TRBD2. DNA of the CDR3: TGTGCCAGCAGCTTCACGGGAGGGAGCTCCTACAATGAGCAGTTCTTC. It translates to CASSFTGGSSYNEQFF.